This T cell receptor (beta chain) was sequenced for a study of a mutant IDH1 vaccine in newly diagnosed glioma. On the study more broadly: Either 4-6 weeks after radiotherapy alone or alongside temozolomide, vaccination was begun. Standard pretreatment was either radiotherapy, temozolomide, or, for most, radiochemotherapy with temozolomide.

The CDR3 runs to 10 residues. Indicated time point: week 11, during vaccination. The study gave 300 ug of mutant IDH1 20-mer peptide per vaccine dose, with topical imiquimod. Details on this clone: Its specificity is not known.

Assay: immunoSEQ multiplex PCR; the TCRdb copy retains only in-frame clones and omits some. The data contain around 40,000 clones, 84% of them singletons. Study observations and caveats: Seemingly, top peripheral T cell clonotype changes bore no relation to pseudoprogression.

The receptor's source is a man in his forties with glioma. The starting material was PBMCs, obtained from a glioma patient whose treatment included an IDH1 peptide vaccine. V gene TRBV21-1 combines with J gene TRBJ2-1; TRBD2, the table's D call, was not compared with the DNA. TRBV21-1 is a listed pseudogene. The CDR3 protein is CPEGREKQFF. The CDR3 bases are TGTCCCGAGGGCCGGGAAAAGCAGTTCTTC.